This entry is about one T cell receptor (beta chain). PCR primers comprised 60 Vbeta and 13 Jbeta primers. The table came from immunoSEQ multiplex PCR; TCRdb's copy has only in-frame clones and leaves some out. The repertoire holds 60,000 to 75,000 clones, with roughly 70% as singletons. The sample is drawn from a study of cytomegalovirus exposure and HLA in healthy donors. This CDR3 contains 15 residues. Germline V gives CDR1 SEHNR, CDR2 FQNEAQ (reference sequence). The ends lost 5 bases at V and 5 bases at J; junction bases unmatched: 10. Material for sequencing was PBMCs. This chain uses TRBV7-9 with TRBJ1-2; TRBD1 matches at 8 bases. The TCR sequence derives from a man between 50 and 59 years old in good health and CMV-seronegative. The CDR3 loop reads CASSPPTGARYGYTF. The CDR3 DNA sequence: TGTGCCAGCAGCCCCCCGACAGGGGCTAGGTATGGCTACACCTTC.